A selection of T cell receptor beta chains follows, all from one sample in a study of blood T cell repertoires in COVID-19. Data came from immunoSEQ multiplex PCR; TCRdb stores just in-frame clones and leaves some out. The sample holds 200,000 to 250,000 clones, roughly 85% seen once. Sequencing input: PBMCs or T cells enriched from blood (not recorded which). Every receptor here comes from a woman aged 45-60 years with acute COVID-19. Both conserved end residues are part of each CDR3.

TRBJ2-3	TRBV11-1	CASSRSRGRGTDTQYF
TRBJ2-1	TRBV4-3	CASSQERAGGPHEQFF
TRBJ1-4	TRBV7-9	CASSLGTERGEKLFF
TRBJ2-2	TRBV5-4	CASSLLLSELNTGELFF
TRBJ2-1	TRBV5-1	CASSLRGTGVNEQFF
TRBJ1-1	TRBV7-9	CASSSGTAMNTEAFF
TRBJ2-3	TRBV4-3	CASSQALVGGGSTDTQYF
TRBJ2-1	TRBV2	CASKGTGSYNEQFF
TRBJ2-7	TRBV27	CASSETGQRDYEQYF
TRBJ1-1	TRBV30	CAQKRENTEAFF
TRBJ1-2	TRBV7-2	CASSLANYDRVYGYTF
TRBJ1-2	TRBV7-9	CASSFPMGGGLGYTF
TRBJ1-5	TRBV6-5	CASSWGQGANQPQHF
TRBJ1-5	TRBV19	CASTETGFNQPQHF
TRBJ1-2	TRBV2	CASRENVGGGYTF
TRBJ1-4	TRBV5-1	CASSLGQGAEKLFF
TRBJ1-1	TRBV30	CAWSAPRVEAFF
TRBJ2-7	TRBV4-2	CASSRDHGTGENEQYF
TRBJ1-1	TRBV19	CASSLDGKNTEAFF
TRBJ2-1	TRBV7-9	CASSLASGGTKEQFF
TRBJ1-5	TRBV27	CASSLSSPTTGFSFNQPQHF
TRBJ2-2	TRBV9	CASSVATRDRNTGELFF
TRBJ1-1	TRBV4-3	CASSQDFDREAFF
TRBJ2-5	TRBV2	CASKGQGAQETQYF
TRBJ2-3	TRBV27	CASSLRGSLKTDTQYF
TRBJ2-1	TRBV11-2	CASSFSKVMGGEQFF
TRBJ1-6	TRBV3-1/TRBV3-2	CASRRQNSPLHF
TRBJ1-2	TRBV5-1	CASRGTGESYGYTF
TRBJ2-3	TRBV11-2	CASSLEGGWYF